This TCR beta chain derives from a study of Tregs in tolerant kidney transplant recipients. Broader study findings: In tolerant patients, donor-specific Tregs outgrew total Tregs, suggesting antigen-driven expansion.

Comments on this clone: Its antigen is not known.

Mixed chimerism was transient after nonmyeloablative marrow transplants from related graft donors. Germline assignment: CDR1 MDHEN and CDR2 SYDVKM. The length of the CDR3 is 13 residues. V shed 3 bases and J 6 bases; nucleotides not matched to a gene: 2. Method: immunoSEQ multiplex PCR; TCRdb's copy keeps in-frame clones and lacks some. Counted here are roughly 70,000 clones, around 87% occurring once; the ten biggest clones make up 3.5% to 4%. This specimen consisted of CD4+ T cells from blood (PBMCs), obtained 6 months after the transplant. The receptor's source is a human patient who received a combined kidney and bone marrow transplant. Some T cells may be graft donor cells. J is TRBJ1-2 and V is TRBV28; 9 bases line up with TRBD1. This CDR3 is CASSLDRGDGYTF. In DNA form, the CDR3 reads TGTGCCAGCAGTTTGGACAGGGGAGATGGCTACACCTTC.